This passage covers 22 T cell receptor beta chains from one sample sequenced in a study of control samples from healthy donors and cancer patients (dated by TCRdb to about 2020). Library prep was done by the immunoSEQ multiplex PCR assay. Here the immuneACCESS table is served through TCRdb, limited to in-frame sequences with V and J called. Missing clones are a known gap in these copies; in checked studies unresolved V genes cover under half, and the rest lacks a known reason. Across this sample there are 90,000 to 110,000 clones, with under 90% seen only once. Less than 15% of the sample is held by the ten biggest clonotypes. The specimen sequenced was blood. The origin of the receptors is a woman between 50 and 59 years old in good health.

Points on this clone: The sample carries other DNA sequences with the same CDR3. The rearrangement uses TRBV27 and TRBJ1-6; perhaps TRBD1 as D (5 bases). V was shortened by 0 bases and J by 7 bases, with 13 bases between the two germline ends. The CDR3 has 16 amino acids. Germline V gives CDR1 MNHEY, CDR2 SMNVEV (reference sequence). The DNA of the CDR3 is TGTGCCAGCAGTTTATCGGGGCGGGGTTGGAATTCACCCCTCCACTTT. Its translation: CASSLSGRGWNSPLHF.

This clone was seen more than once but under ten times. The CDR3 coding sequence is TGTGCCTGGAGTGTAGGGGGAGATCAGCCCCAGCATTTT. It translates to CAWSVGGDQPQHF. V is TRBV30 and J is TRBJ1-5; the D gene is possibly TRBD1 (6 bases). Trimming stripped 0 bases from V and 5 bases from J, with 8 bases between. The CDR3 loop spans 13 amino acids. Germline CDR1 and CDR2: GTSNPN and SVGIG (reference sequence).

V usage is TRBV9 and J usage is TRBJ2-5; D gene ambiguous. From germline, CDR1 is SGDLS and CDR2 YYNGEE. The CDR3 extends over 14 amino acids. V lost 3 bases and J 0 bases, leaving 9 bases between the germline ends. The CDR3 region is CASSGRMYQETQYF. The CDR3, as DNA: TGTGCCAGCAGCGGCAGAATGTACCAAGAGACCCAGTACTTC.

The rearrangement joins TRBV23-1 to TRBJ1-1; D not certain. TRBV23-1 is sorted into the ORF group, with uncertain function. The CDR3 length is 13 residues. V shed 2 bases and J shed 6 bases, with 10 bases lying between them. CDR3 nucleotides: TGCGCCAGCAGTCAACTTCAGATGTCTGAAGCTTTCTTT. The encoded protein is CASSQLQMSEAFF.

V usage is TRBV4-3 and J usage is TRBJ2-1, with a possible D match to TRBD2 (5 bases). Per the germline V gene, CDR1 is LGHNA and CDR2 is YSLEER. V lost 1 base to trimming and J lost 6 bases, with 16 bases between them. The CDR3 totals 16 residues. CDR3 sequence reads: CASSQGWGERINEQFF. The DNA for the CDR3 is TGCGCCAGCAGCCAAGGATGGGGAGAGAGGATCAATGAGCAGTTCTTC.

V gene TRBV5-5 combines with J gene TRBJ2-7; D remains unclear. V gave up 3 bases and J gave up 2 bases, with 12 bases separating them. The V gene's germline CDR1 is SGHKS and CDR2 YYEKEE (reference sequence). The CDR3 extends over 14 amino acids. The CDR3 DNA reads TGTGCCAGCAGCTCGGAAGACTTGGCCTACGAGCAGTACTTC. Translating it yields CASSSEDLAYEQYF.

The chain links TRBV5-6 to TRBJ1-2; 8 bases agree with TRBD1. The germline gives CDR1 SGHDT, CDR2 YYEEEE. J was trimmed by 3 bases and V by 4 bases; bases with no gene match: 11. The CDR3 is 16 amino acids. In DNA form, the CDR3 reads TGTGCCAGCAGCGCGGACAGGGTATCGTTTGACTATGGCTACACCTTC. This codes for CASSADRVSFDYGYTF.

V usage is TRBV2 and J usage is TRBJ2-3; 12 bases map to TRBD2. The CDR3 is 15 residues long. The germline gives CDR1 SNHLY, CDR2 FYNNEI. The junction had 2 bases not matched to a gene; V was cut back by 3 bases and J by 4 bases. CDR3 DNA sequence: TGTGCCAGCAGTGAGACTAGCGGGAGCCCAGATACGCAGTATTTT. Translation: CASSETSGSPDTQYF.

The chain's CDR3 is CASSIKVGRTNEKLFF. Here the CDR3 DNA reads TGTGCCAGTAGTATAAAGGTCGGGAGAACTAATGAAAAACTGTTTTTT. V and J are TRBV19 and TRBJ1-4; no firm D call. Deletions cut 2 bases from V and 1 base from J, with 11 bases between. The germline V gene encodes CDR1 LNHDA and CDR2 SQIVND (reference sequence). CDR3 size: 16 residues.

The chain links TRBV24-1 to TRBJ2-3, with 16 bases lining up with TRBD2. This CDR3 is built from 16 residues. Germline V gives CDR1 KGHDR, CDR2 SFDVKD. V shed 7 bases, J shed 2 bases, and the junction held 2 bases outside the gene matches. The CDR3 DNA is TGTGCCACCAGGGGACTAGCGGGAGGGCCCACAGATACGCAGTATTTT. It codes for CATRGLAGGPTDTQYF.

This clone was detected ten times or more. The chain couples TRBV7-2 to TRBJ2-1; TRBD1 agrees at 12 bases. V shed 0 bases, J shed 8 bases, and the junction held 5 bases outside the gene matches. CDR3 length equals 16 residues. The germline gives CDR1 SGHTA, CDR2 FQGNSA. CDR3: CASSLAGTGGKDEQFF. The CDR3 nucleotides are TGTGCCAGCAGCTTAGCGGGGACAGGGGGCAAGGATGAGCAGTTCTTC.

The chain couples TRBV25-1 to TRBJ2-2; D is perhaps TRBD1 or TRBD2 (6 bases each). V lost 11 bases, J lost 4 bases, and 17 bases lay in between. CDR1 is MGHDK, CDR2 SYGVNS, per germline. This CDR3 spans 14 amino acids. The CDR3 coding sequence is TGTGCCTTTAGGACCGGGGGCTTCACCGGGGAGCTGTTTTTT. This translates into CAFRTGGFTGELFF. Filled out from reference TRBV25-1 and TRBJ2-2, the complete variable domain reads EADIYQTPRYLVIGTGKKITLECSQTMGHDKMYWYQQDPGMELHLIHYSYGVNSTEKGDLSSESTVSRIRTEHFPLTLESARPSHTSQYLCAFRTGGFTGELFFGEGSRLTVL.

The rearrangement uses TRBV5-4 and TRBJ2-7; a possible D gene is TRBD1 (5 bases). CDR1 and CDR2 from the germline V gene are SGHNT and YYREEE (reference sequence). The CDR3 is 15 residues long. V was trimmed by 6 bases and J by 1 base, leaving 17 bases between them. The CDR3 spells CASTLRAGKSYEQYF. The CDR3 bases are TGTGCCAGCACCCTACGGGCAGGGAAGTCCTACGAGCAGTACTTC.

The rearrangement links TRBV27 to TRBJ1-4; tentative D call: TRBD1 (5 bases). The CDR3 length is 15 residues. The germline gives CDR1 MNHEY, CDR2 SMNVEV (reference sequence). V lost 7 bases, J lost 4 bases, and 16 bases lay in between. CDR3 nucleotide sequence: TGTGCCAGCAAAACCGCGACAGCCAGTAATGAAAAACTGTTTTTT. Translating it yields CASKTATASNEKLFF. Looking up the rest from reference TRBV27 and TRBJ1-4 gives the full variable domain: EAQVTQNPRYLITVTGKKLTVTCSQNMNHEYMSWYRQDPGLGLRQIYYSMNVEVTDKGDVPEGYKVSRKEKRNFPLILESPSPNQTSLYFCASKTATASNEKLFFGSGTQLSVL.

The chain uses TRBV19 and TRBJ1-2, with 9 bases that match TRBD1. This CDR3 is built from 14 residues. The ends lost 5 bases at V and 3 bases at J; junction bases unmatched: 4. Per the germline V gene, CDR1 is LNHDA and CDR2 is SQIVND (reference sequence). The CDR3, as DNA: TGTGCCAGTAGTCGGGACAGGGTGGACTATGGCTACACCTTC. Translating gives CASSRDRVDYGYTF. The full variable domain, in which reference TRBV19 and TRBJ1-2 provide the parts outside the CDR3, is DGGITQSPKYLFRKEGQNVTLSCEQNLNHDAMYWYRQDPGQGLRLIYYSQIVNDFQKGDIAEGYSVSREKKESFPLTVTSAQKNPTAFYLCASSRDRVDYGYTFGSGTRLTVV.

The J gene is TRBJ1-5, the V gene TRBV2, with D hard to call. Germline V CDR1 and CDR2: SNHLY, FYNNEI. The length of the CDR3 is 13 residues. Trimming removed 6 bases from V and 5 bases from J, with 11 bases in between. The CDR3 spells CASSPDGDQPQHF. In nucleotides, the CDR3 is TGTGCCAGCAGCCCGGACGGAGATCAGCCCCAGCATTTT. Filled out from reference TRBV2 and TRBJ1-5, the complete variable domain reads EPEVTQTPSHQVTQMGQEVILRCVPISNHLYFYWYRQILGQKVEFLVSFYNNEISEKSEIFDDQFSVERPDGSNFTLKIRSTKLEDSAMYFCASSPDGDQPQHFGDGTRLSIL.

J is TRBJ2-6 and V is TRBV19; D is unresolved. The CDR3 is 15 amino acids. Germline lookup yields CDR1 LNHDA and CDR2 SQIVND (reference sequence). The germline V and J ends were trimmed by 3 bases and 0 bases, with 6 bases remaining between them. DNA of the CDR3: TGTGCCAGTAGTATTTCCCTCTCTGGGGCCAACGTCCTGACTTTC. Amino acid sequence: CASSISLSGANVLTF.

This sequence joins TRBV28 and TRBJ2-1; 7 bases are shared with TRBD1. This CDR3 region has 14 residues. J lost 9 bases, V lost 5 bases, and 10 bases had no gene match. Looked up from germline, CDR1 is MDHEN and CDR2 is SYDVKM. CDR3 protein: CASSVGTVKGEQFF. Written as DNA, the CDR3 is TGTGCCAGCAGTGTCGGGACAGTAAAGGGTGAGCAGTTCTTC.

This sequence joins TRBV5-1 and TRBJ1-3; D perhaps matches TRBD1 (5 bases). The germline gives CDR1 SGHRS, CDR2 YFSETQ. Deletions cut 4 bases from V and 0 bases from J, with 14 bases between. The CDR3 runs 16 residues. The chain's CDR3 is CASSIAGIHSGNTIYF. The CDR3 DNA reads as TGCGCCAGCAGCATCGCAGGGATCCACTCTGGAAACACCATATATTTT.

The chain recombines TRBV7-2 with TRBJ2-1, with 9 bases that match TRBD1. Trimming at V came to 5 bases and at J to 14 bases, leaving 10 bases not matched to a gene. Germline V CDR1 and CDR2: SGHTA, FQGNSA. This CDR3 spans 13 amino acids. The CDR3 sequence: CASSHLSDRGKFF. The CDR3 bases are TGTGCCAGCAGCCACCTATCGGACAGGGGTAAGTTCTTC.

This chain uses TRBV7-9 with TRBJ2-7; 9 nucleotides match TRBD1. The germline V gene encodes CDR1 SEHNR and CDR2 FQNEAQ (reference sequence). There are 15 residues in the CDR3. Trimming took 5 bases from V and 3 from J; bases not matched to a gene: 8. CDR3 DNA sequence: TGTGCCAGCAGCCGACCGGGACAGGGACACTACGAGCAGTACTTC. It specifies CASSRPGQGHYEQYF.

This clone was recorded a few times. The V gene is TRBV3-1 (or the pseudogene TRBV3-2), the J gene TRBJ2-1, with a weak D call TRBD2 (7 bases). CDR1 and CDR2 (germline): LGHDT, YNNKEL (reference sequence). There are 16 residues in the CDR3. The V and J ends lost 3 bases and 8 bases respectively, with 20 bases between them. The CDR3 nucleotides are TGTGCCAGCAGCCAGGCCAAGGGGGGGGGCTCGTATGAGCAGTTCTTC. This translates into CASSQAKGGGSYEQFF.